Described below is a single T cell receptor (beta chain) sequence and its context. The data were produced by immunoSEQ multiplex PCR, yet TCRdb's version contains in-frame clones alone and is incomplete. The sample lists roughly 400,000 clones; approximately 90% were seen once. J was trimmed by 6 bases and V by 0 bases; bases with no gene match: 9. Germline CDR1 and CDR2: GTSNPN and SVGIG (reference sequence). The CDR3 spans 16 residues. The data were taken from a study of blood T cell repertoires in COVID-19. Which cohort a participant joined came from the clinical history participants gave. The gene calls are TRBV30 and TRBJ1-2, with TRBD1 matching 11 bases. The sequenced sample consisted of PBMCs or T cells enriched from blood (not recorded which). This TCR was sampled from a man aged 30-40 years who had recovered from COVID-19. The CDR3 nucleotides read TGTGCCTGGAGTGTATCAATTTCGGGACAGGGGGATGGCTACACCTTC. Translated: CAWSVSISGQGDGYTF.